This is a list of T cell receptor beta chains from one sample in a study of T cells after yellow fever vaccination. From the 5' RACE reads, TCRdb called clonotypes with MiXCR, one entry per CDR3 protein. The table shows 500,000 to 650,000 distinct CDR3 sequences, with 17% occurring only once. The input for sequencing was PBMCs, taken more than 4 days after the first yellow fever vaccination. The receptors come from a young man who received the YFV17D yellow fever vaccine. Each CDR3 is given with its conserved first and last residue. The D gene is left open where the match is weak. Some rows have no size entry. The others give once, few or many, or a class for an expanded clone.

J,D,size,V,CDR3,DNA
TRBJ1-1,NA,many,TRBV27,CASSLGPGEVYTEAFF,TGTGCCAGCAGTTTAGGGCCAGGGGAGGTGTACACTGAAGCTTTCTTT
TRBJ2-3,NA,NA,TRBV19,CASSILTAADTQYF,TGTGCCAGTAGTATTCTGACTGCCGCAGATACGCAGTATTTT
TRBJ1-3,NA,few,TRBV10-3,CAISDGMIRSGNTIYF,TGTGCCATCAGTGACGGGATGATACGCTCTGGAAACACCATATATTTT
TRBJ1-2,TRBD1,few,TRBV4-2,CASRIPGQTNYGYTF,TGTGCCAGCAGGATTCCGGGACAGACTAACTATGGCTACACCTTC
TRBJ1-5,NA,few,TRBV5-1,CASSLAEGGQPQHF,TGCGCCAGCAGCTTGGCCGAGGGGGGTCAGCCCCAGCATTTT
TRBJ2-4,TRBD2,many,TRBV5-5,CASRPERRENIQYF,TGTGCCAGCAGGCCGGAACGGCGGGAGAACATTCAGTACTTC
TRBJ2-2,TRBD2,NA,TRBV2,CASSGTSGGTLVTGELFF,TGTGCCAGCAGTGGGACTAGCGGGGGGACCTTGGTAACCGGGGAGCTGTTTTTT
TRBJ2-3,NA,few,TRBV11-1,CASRAGAWADTQYF,TGTGCCAGCAGGGCGGGGGCGTGGGCAGATACGCAGTATTTT
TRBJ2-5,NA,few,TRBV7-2,CASNRDYQETQYF,TGTGCCAGCAACCGGGACTACCAAGAGACCCAGTACTTC
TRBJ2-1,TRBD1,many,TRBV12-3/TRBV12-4,CASSLAQGKAEQFF,TGTGCCAGCAGTTTGGCACAGGGGAAGGCTGAGCAGTTCTTC
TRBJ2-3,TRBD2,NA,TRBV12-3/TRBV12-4,CASSLAGSAGGRADTQYF,TGTGCCAGCAGTTTAGCGGGGTCCGCGGGGGGGCGTGCAGATACGCAGTATTTT
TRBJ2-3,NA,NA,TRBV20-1,CSAQSGGTDTQYF,TGCAGTGCCCAATCGGGCGGAACAGATACGCAGTATTTT
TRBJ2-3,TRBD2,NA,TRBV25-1,CASTPRRGGTGADTQYF,TGTGCCAGCACCCCACGTCGGGGAGGGACTGGCGCAGATACGCAGTATTTT
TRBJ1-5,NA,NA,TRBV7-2,CASSLAGRADQPQHF,TGTGCCAGCAGCTTAGCCGGCAGGGCGGATCAGCCCCAGCATTTT
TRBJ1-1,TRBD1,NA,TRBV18,CASSQGALTEAFF,TGTGCCAGCTCACAGGGGGCGCTTACTGAAGCTTTCTTT
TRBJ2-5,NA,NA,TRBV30,CAWIEEDQETQYF,TGTGCCTGGATAGAAGAGGACCAAGAGACCCAGTACTTC
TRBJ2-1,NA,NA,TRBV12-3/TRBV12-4,CASSLIQYNEQFF,TGTGCCAGCAGTTTGATACAGTACAATGAGCAGTTCTTC
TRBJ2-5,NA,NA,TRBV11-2,CASSEETFETQYF,TGTGCCAGCAGCGAAGAAACGTTTGAGACCCAGTACTTC
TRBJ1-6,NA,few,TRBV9,CASSAHPRQPLHF,TGTGCCAGCAGCGCCCATCCCAGACAACCCCTCCACTTT
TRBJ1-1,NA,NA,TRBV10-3,CAISDIDRAFF,TGTGCCATCAGTGACATAGACAGGGCTTTCTTT
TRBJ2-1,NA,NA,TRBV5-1,CASSARGADLLTSEQFF,TGCGCCAGCAGTGCAAGAGGGGCCGATCTGCTCACGAGTGAGCAGTTCTTC
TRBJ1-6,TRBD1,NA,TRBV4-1,CASSQQGQLNSPLHF,TGCGCCAGCAGCCAGCAGGGACAGCTAAATTCACCCCTCCACTTT
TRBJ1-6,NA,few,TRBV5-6,CASSSSNSVVSPLHF,TGTGCCAGCAGCTCATCGAACAGTGTGGTTTCACCCCTCCACTTT
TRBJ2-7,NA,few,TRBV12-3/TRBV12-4,CASRRDMIYEQYF,TGTGCCAGCCGACGCGACATGATCTACGAGCAGTACTTC
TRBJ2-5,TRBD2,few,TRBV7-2,CASSLRTSGVGGPQYF,TGTGCCAGCAGCTTAAGGACTAGCGGGGTGGGGGGGCCCCAGTACTTC
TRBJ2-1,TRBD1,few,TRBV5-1,CASTEGQGSHNEQFF,TGCGCCAGCACCGAGGGACAGGGGTCCCACAATGAGCAGTTCTTC
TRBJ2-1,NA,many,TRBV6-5,CASSYSGQSYNEQFF,TGTGCCAGCAGTTACTCGGGACAATCCTACAATGAGCAGTTCTTC
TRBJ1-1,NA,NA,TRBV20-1,CSARGGRVRLTEAFF,TGCAGTGCTAGGGGGGGGCGGGTACGACTGACTGAAGCTTTCTTT
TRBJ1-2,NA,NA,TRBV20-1,CSAREGYGYTF,TGCAGTGCTAGGGAGGGTTACGGCTACACCTTC
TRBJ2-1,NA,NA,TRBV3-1,CASSQEPKGTYNEQFF,TGTGCCAGCAGCCAAGAGCCGAAGGGGACCTACAATGAGCAGTTCTTC
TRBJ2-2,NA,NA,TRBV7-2,CASSRVTGYTGELFF,TGTGCCAGCAGCCGGGTGACCGGATACACCGGGGAGCTGTTTTTT
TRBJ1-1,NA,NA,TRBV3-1,CASSRRRNTEAFF,TGTGCCAGCAGCCGCCGGAGGAACACTGAAGCTTTCTTT
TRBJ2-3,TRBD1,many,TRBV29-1,CSVYRGLPDTQYF,TGCAGCGTCTACAGGGGGCTGCCAGATACGCAGTATTTT
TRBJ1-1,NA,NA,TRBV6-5,CASSYPGAEAFF,TGTGCCAGCAGTTATCCGGGGGCTGAAGCTTTCTTT
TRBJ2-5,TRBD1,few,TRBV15,CATSRDRGPGETQYF,TGTGCCACCAGCAGAGATAGGGGGCCGGGGGAGACCCAGTACTTC
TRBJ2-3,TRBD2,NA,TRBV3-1,CASSLSGVGSDTQYF,TGTGCCAGCAGCCTTAGCGGGGTCGGTTCGGATACGCAGTATTTT
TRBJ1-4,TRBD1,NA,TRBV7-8,CASSPIHGQGLKLFF,TGTGCCAGCAGCCCAATACACGGACAGGGCCTAAAACTGTTTTTT
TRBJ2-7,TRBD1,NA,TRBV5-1,CASSLFMDRDYEQYF,TGCGCCAGCAGCTTGTTTATGGACAGGGACTACGAGCAGTACTTC
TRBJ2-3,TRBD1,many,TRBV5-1,CASSRTGIGSDTQYF,TGCGCCAGCAGCCGGACAGGGATCGGCTCAGATACGCAGTATTTT
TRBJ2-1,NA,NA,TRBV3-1,CASSQVATGGSYNEQFF,TGTGCCAGCAGCCAAGTCGCGACTGGGGGCTCCTACAATGAGCAGTTCTTC
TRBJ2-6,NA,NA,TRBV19,CASSLTRFAGANVLTF,TGTGCCAGTAGTCTTACTAGATTTGCTGGGGCCAACGTCCTGACTTTC
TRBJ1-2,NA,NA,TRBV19,CASSPLGPTHGYTF,TGTGCCAGTAGTCCTCTCGGGCCGACTCATGGCTACACCTTC
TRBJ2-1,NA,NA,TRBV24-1,CATSESQGTAEQFF,TGTGCCACCAGTGAGTCGCAGGGGACCGCTGAGCAGTTCTTC
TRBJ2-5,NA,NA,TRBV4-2,CASSVGGRRETQYF,TGTGCCAGCAGCGTTGGGGGGCGACGAGAGACCCAGTACTTC
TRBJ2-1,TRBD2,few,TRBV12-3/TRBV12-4,CASSNIRTSGGVLEQFF,TGTGCCAGCAGCAACATAAGGACTAGCGGGGGGGTCTTGGAGCAGTTCTTC